This T cell receptor (beta chain) was sequenced for a study of long-term antiretroviral therapy in people with HIV. Notes on the study in general: Diversity remained lower than transplant donor controls, even though it increased after ART.

At least one PBMC sample before ART and at least two after were required. Every single participant having HIV got treatment inside the United States. Turning to this clone: Antigen: not known.

Run at survey level, the immunoSEQ assay was version v3.0. The table came from immunoSEQ multiplex PCR; TCRdb's copy has only in-frame clones and leaves some out. The sample lists about 35,000 clones, 65% to 75% occurring once. The input for sequencing was unsorted PBMCs, taken 3 years after starting antiretroviral therapy. The TCR was taken from a middle-aged man with HIV.

In DNA, the CDR3 is TGTGCCAGCAGGGGGAGGACAGGGCCTAATGAAAAACTGTTTTTT. Its translation is CASRGRTGPNEKLFF. V usage is TRBV11-2 and J usage is TRBJ1-4; 8 positions agree with TRBD1. V shed 6 bases and J 3 bases; nucleotides not matched to a gene: 6. Germline V gene sequence: CDR1 SGHAT, CDR2 FQNNGV. The CDR3 has 15 residues.